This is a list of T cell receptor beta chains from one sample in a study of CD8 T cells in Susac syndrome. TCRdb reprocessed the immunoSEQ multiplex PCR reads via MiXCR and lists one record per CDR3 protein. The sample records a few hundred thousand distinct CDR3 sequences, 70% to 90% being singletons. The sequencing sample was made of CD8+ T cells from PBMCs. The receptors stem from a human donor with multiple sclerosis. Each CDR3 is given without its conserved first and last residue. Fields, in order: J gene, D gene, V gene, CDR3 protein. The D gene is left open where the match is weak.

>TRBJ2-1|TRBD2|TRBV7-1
ASSCRLWTSGSPTRCEFLPEQF
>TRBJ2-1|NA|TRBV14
ASSFQLRGEQF
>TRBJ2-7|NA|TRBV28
ASSLDRGRARTYEQY
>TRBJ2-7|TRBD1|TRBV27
ASSFPGTATSEQY
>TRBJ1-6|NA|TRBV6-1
ASGTQGLTYNSPLH
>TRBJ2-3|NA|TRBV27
ASSPLTGTDTQY
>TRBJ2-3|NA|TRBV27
ASSLPSYTDTQY
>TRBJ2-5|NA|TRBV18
ASSPQARAQETQY
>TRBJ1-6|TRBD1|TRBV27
ASSWGTASTSPLH
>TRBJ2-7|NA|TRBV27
ASSFKNSGPYEQY
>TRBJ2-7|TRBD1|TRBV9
ASSAGTDLYEQY
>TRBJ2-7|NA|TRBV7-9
AAPGGGSAYEQY
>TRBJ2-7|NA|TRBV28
ASSLSQGVEQY
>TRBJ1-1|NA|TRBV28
ASSFGDKGFLRQDTEAF
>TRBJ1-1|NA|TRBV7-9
ASSIGTAEAF
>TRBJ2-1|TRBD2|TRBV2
ASQILAGIYNEQF
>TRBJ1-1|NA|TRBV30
AWMIDSPGAF
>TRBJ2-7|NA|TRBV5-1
ASSGRGLTTYEQY
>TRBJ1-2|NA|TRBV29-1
SVLSHRRALYGYT
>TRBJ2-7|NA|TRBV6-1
ASSDADSYEQY
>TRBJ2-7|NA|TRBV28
ASSFRVRTDHSYEQY
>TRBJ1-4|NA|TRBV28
ASSFIDAPNEKLF
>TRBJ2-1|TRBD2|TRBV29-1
SVEERGGEQF
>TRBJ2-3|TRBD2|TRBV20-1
SAVTSGRDGTQY
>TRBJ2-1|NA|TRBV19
ASRLTRRSYNEQF
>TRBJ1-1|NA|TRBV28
ASSLTGTEAF
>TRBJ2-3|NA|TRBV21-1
ASSLRRLANTSTDTQY
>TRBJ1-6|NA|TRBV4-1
ASSQDFTSGMSSYNSPLH
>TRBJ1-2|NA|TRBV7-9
ASSQDTRNEGYT
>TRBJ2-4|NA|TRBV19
ASRLENIQY
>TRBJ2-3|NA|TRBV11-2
ASSPPTDTQY
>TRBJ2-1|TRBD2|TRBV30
AWSAGLADYNEQF
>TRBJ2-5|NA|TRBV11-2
ASSHLQETQY
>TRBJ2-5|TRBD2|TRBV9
ASSELAGEVETQY
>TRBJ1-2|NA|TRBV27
ASSLNFAPGGENSNYGYT
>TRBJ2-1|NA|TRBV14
ASSNRVHNEQF
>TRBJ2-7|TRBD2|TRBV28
ASSLRPSGVSYEQY
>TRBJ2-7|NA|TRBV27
ASSPGFWGPLPGEQY
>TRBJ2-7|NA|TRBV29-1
SVVAGASYEQY
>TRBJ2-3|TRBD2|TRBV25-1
ASSEIRLADTQY
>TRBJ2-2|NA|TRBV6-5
ASSYSLGPMAGELF
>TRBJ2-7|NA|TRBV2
ASSPAESSYEQY
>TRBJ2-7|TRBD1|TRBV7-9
ASSLGRQGGKEQY
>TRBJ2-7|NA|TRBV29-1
SVDAGVEEQY
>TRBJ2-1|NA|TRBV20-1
SVGGMSYNEQF
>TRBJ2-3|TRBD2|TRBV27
ASAPRGGGASDTQY
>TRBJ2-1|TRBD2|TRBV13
ASSLGLAGENEQF
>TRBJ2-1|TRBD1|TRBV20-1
SVPLQGKVGYNEQF
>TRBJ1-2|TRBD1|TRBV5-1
ASSSGQGGF
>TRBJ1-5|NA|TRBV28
WDGRDNQPQH
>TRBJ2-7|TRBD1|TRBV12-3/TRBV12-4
VGGQGGEQY
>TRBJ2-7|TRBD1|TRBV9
ASSGQGKNYEQY
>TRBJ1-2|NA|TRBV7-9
ASQEGGPAYGYT
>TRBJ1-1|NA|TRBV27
ASGRRTEAF
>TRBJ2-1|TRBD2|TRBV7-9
ASSSLAGSF
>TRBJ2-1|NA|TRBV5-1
ASGSKGQGGNEQF
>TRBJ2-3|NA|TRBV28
ASSLFALSTDTQY
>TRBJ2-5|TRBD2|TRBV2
ASRRLAADQETQY
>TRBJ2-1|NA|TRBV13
ASSQERNEQF
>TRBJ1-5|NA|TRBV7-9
ASSSGLASNQPQH